A single sample is the source of the 5 T cell receptor beta chains below, sequenced in a study of CD8+ T cells in alopecia areata. Extraction of RNA preceded its reverse transcription into cDNA, which served as the sequencing template. TCRdb's table, derived via immunoSEQ multiplex PCR, lists solely in-frame clones and lacks some. The sample contains 200,000 to 250,000 clones, less than 75% of which appear only once. Regarding treatment: oral pan-JAK inhibitor, 5-10 mg twice daily. The starting material was CD4+ T cells sorted from blood, obtained at week 4, from a patient treated with tofacitinib. Every receptor here comes from a human donor with alopecia areata.

This clone has just one count. The V gene is TRBV5-1, the J gene TRBJ1-1; maybe TRBD1 (5 bases). The CDR3 has 16 residues. V was clipped by 0 bases and J by 4 bases, with 16 bases between them. In germline, CDR1 is SGHRS, CDR2 YFSETQ. The CDR3 sequence is CASSLAVRGSGTEAFF. The DNA for the CDR3 is TGCGCCAGCAGCTTGGCGGTCCGGGGGTCCGGCACTGAAGCTTTCTTT.

This clone was detected once. This chain uses TRBV29-1 with TRBJ2-7; tentatively, D is TRBD1 (6 bases). Looked up from germline, CDR1 is SQVTM and CDR2 is ANQGSEA. V was cut by 8 bases and J by 2 bases, with 10 bases left in between. The CDR3 runs to 11 residues. DNA for the CDR3: TGCAGCACTCGGGACACCTACGAGCAGTACTTC. Amino acids: CSTRDTYEQYF.

Only a few counts were recorded for this clone. The V and J genes are TRBV25-1 and TRBJ2-3; 7 bases are shared with TRBD2. The trim removed 7 bases at V and 5 bases at J, leaving 6 bases unmatched. This CDR3 region has 13 residues. Germline lookup yields CDR1 MGHDK and CDR2 SYGVNS. The CDR3: CASIPPGGDTQYF. The CDR3 region has the DNA TGTGCCAGCATCCCTCCGGGGGGAGATACGCAGTATTTT.

The V and J genes are TRBV28 and TRBJ2-7; D not certain. In germline, CDR1 is MDHEN, CDR2 SYDVKM. The CDR3 length is 12 residues. The V and J ends lost 6 bases and 3 bases respectively, with 9 bases between them. The CDR3 spells CASSILNYEQYF. The CDR3 coding sequence is TGTGCCAGCAGCATTCTAAACTACGAGCAGTACTTC.

This clone was seen only a few times. V and J are TRBV27 and TRBJ2-7; D uncertain. The V end was cut by 4 bases, the J end by 3 bases, with 7 bases between. This CDR3 contains 12 residues. Germline CDR1 and CDR2: MNHEY and SMNVEV (reference sequence). The CDR3: CASSSTDYEQYF. The CDR3 DNA follows: TGTGCCAGCAGTTCCACCGACTACGAGCAGTACTTC.